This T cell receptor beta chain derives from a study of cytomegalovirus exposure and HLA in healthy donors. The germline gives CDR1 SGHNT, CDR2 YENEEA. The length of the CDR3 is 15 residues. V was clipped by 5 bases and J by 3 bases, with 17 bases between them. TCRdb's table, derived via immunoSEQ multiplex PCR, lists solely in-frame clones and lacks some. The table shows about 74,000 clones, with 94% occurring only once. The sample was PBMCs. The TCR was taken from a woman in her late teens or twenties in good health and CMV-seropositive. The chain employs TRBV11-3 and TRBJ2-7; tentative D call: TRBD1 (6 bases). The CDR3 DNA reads TGTGCCAGCAGCCCCAGCAGGGGAACTGGCTACGAGCAGTACTTC. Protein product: CASSPSRGTGYEQYF.